This TCR beta chain was observed in a study of T cell responses to AZD1222 COVID-19 vaccine. The study's findings and limits: Regions 160-218 and 743-854 held dominance among vaccine-associated CD4 TCRs, which spanned spike.

The protocol was immunoSEQ multiplex PCR, while the TCRdb copy is restricted to in-frame clones and leaves out a portion. This table holds 150,000 or so clones, 75% to 95% found once. About this clone itself: The antigen remains unidentified.

The CDR3 is 13 amino acids. Germline loops: CDR1 MNHEY, CDR2 SVGAGI. The junction had 2 bases not matched to a gene; V was cut back by 6 bases and J by 2 bases. The chain uses TRBV6-5 and TRBJ2-5, with 8 bases identical to TRBD1. Source: peripheral blood, taken on day 0 of AZD1222 vaccination. The TCR was taken from an adult in good health. The CDR3 region has the DNA TGTGCCAGCAGCAGGGACAGGCAAGAGACCCAGTACTTC. This translates into CASSRDRQETQYF.